The present TCR beta chain was sequenced within a study of CD8 T cells in Susac syndrome. When the RNA was reverse transcribed, random hexamers were used with an input of about 0.5 to 1 ug. One entry per CDR3 protein results from TCRdb running MiXCR on the immunoSEQ multiplex PCR reads. The profile covers 70,000 to 100,000 distinct CDR3 sequences, with about 96% appearing a single time and approximately 0.42% taken by the ten largest. The V gene's germline CDR1 is MNHEY and CDR2 SMNVEV (reference sequence). The CDR3 totals 13 residues. Trimming removed 4 bases at V and 8 bases at J, with 11 bases between.

This TCR came from a human donor with Susac syndrome. The chain uses TRBV27 and TRBJ1-4; D not certain. Input material: CD8+ T cells from PBMCs. CDR3 sequence reads: CASSSLSGEKLFF. CDR3 DNA sequence: TGTGCCAGCAGTTCCCTGTCGGGCGAAAAACTGTTTTTT.